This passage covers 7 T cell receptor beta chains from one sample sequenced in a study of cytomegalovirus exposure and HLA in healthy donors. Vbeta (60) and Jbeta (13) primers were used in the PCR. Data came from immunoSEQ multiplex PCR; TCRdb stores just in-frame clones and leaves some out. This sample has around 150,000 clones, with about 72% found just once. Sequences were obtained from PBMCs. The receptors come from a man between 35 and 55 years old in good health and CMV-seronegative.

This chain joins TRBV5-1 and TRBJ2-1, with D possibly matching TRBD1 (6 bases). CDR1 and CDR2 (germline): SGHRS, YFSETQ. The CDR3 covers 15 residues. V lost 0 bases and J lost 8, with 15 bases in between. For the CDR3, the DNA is TGCGCCAGCAGCTTGGCTAGGACAGAGATCGATGAGCAGTTCTTC. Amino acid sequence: CASSLARTEIDEQFF.

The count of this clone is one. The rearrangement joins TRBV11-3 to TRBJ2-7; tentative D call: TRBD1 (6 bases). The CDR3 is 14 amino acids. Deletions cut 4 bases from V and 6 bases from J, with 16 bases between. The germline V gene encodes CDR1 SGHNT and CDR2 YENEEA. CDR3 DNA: TGTGCCAGCAGCTCCCAGGGACACAGCAGCGAGCAGTACTTC. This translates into CASSSQGHSSEQYF.

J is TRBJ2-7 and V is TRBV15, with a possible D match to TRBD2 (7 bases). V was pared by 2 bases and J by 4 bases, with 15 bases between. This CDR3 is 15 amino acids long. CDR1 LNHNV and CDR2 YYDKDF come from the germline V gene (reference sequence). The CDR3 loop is CATSRNRGGGYEQYF. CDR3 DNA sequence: TGTGCCACCAGCAGAAACCGAGGGGGGGGGTACGAGCAGTACTTC. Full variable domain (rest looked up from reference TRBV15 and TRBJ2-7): DAMVIQNPRYQVTQFGKPVTLSCSQTLNHNVMYWYQQKSSQAPKLLFHYYDKDFNNEADTPDNFQSRRPNTSFCFLDIRSPGLGDTAMYLCATSRNRGGGYEQYFGPGTRLTVT.

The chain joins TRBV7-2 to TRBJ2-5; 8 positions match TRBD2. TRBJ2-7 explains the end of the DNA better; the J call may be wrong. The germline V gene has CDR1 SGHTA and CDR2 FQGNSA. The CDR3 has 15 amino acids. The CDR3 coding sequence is TGTGCCAGCAGCTTTCCGCTAGCGGGTATCTACGAGCAGTACTTC. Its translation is CASSFPLAGIYEQYF.

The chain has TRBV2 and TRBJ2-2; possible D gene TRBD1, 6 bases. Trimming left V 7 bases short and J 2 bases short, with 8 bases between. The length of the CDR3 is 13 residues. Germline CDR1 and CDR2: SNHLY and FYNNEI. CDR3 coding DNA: TGTGCCAGCAACAGGGATAACACCGGGGAGCTGTTTTTT. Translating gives CASNRDNTGELFF. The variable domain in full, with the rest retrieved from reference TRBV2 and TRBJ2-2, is EPEVTQTPSHQVTQMGQEVILRCVPISNHLYFYWYRQILGQKVEFLVSFYNNEISEKSEIFDDQFSVERPDGSNFTLKIRSTKLEDSAMYFCASNRDNTGELFFGEGSRLTVL.

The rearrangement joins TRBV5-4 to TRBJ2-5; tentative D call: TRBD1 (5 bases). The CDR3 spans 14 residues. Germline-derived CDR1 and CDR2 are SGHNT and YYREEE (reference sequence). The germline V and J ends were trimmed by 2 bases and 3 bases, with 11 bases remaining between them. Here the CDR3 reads CASSLIGQEETQYF. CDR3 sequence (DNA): TGTGCCAGCAGCTTAATAGGACAAGAAGAGACCCAGTACTTC.

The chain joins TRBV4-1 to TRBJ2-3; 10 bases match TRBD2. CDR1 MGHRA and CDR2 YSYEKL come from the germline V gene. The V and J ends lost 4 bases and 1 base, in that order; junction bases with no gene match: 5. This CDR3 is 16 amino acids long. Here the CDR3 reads CASSRLTSGGTDTQYF. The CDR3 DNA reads TGCGCCAGCAGCCGGCTCACTAGCGGGGGCACAGATACGCAGTATTTT.